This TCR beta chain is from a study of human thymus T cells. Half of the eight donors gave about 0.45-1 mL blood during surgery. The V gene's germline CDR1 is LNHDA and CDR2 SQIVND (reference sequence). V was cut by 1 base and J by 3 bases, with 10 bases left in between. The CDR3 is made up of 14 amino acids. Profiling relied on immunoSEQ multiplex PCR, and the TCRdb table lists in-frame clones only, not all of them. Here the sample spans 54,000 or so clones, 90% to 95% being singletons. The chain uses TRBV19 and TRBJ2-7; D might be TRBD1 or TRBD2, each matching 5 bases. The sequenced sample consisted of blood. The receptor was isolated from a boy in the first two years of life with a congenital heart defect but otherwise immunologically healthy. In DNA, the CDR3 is TGTGCCAGTAGTATAGGAGGGGAAAACTACGAGCAGTACTTC. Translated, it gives CASSIGGENYEQYF.